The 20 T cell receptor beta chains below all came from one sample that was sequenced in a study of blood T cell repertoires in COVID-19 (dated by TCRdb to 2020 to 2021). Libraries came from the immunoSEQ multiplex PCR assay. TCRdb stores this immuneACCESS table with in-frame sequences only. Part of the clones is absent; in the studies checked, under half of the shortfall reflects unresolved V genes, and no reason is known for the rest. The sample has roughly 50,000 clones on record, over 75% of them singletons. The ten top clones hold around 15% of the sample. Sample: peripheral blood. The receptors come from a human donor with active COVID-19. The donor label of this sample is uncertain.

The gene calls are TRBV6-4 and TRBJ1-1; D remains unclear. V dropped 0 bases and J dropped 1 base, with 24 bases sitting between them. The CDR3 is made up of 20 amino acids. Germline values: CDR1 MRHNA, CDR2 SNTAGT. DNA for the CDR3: TGTGCCAGCAGTGACTCTTCGAGCGGGCCTGACTCCTTTCGGAACACTGAAGCTTTCTTT. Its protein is CASSDSSSGPDSFRNTEAFF.

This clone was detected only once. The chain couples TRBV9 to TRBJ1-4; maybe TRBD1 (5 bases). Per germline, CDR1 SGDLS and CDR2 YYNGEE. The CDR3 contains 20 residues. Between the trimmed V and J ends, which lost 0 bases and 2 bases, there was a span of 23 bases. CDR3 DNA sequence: TGTGCCAGCAGCGTAGGCAGGGCAGGGCCAAATTGGCTCACTAATGAAAAACTGTTTTTT. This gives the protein CASSVGRAGPNWLTNEKLFF.

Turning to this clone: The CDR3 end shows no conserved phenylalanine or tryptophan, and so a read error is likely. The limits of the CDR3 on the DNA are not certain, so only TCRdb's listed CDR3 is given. The CDR3 is CASSGAGQPASL. The gene calls are TRBV7-9 and TRBJ1-2; the listed D gene, TRBD1, was not tested against the DNA. The CDR3 totals 12 residues, both ends included. Germline V lookup: CDR1 SEHNR, CDR2 FQNEAQ (reference sequence).

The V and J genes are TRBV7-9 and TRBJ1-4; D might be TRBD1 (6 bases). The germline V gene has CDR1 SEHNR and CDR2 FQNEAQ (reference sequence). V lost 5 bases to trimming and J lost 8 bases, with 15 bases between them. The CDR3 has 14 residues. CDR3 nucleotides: TGTGCCAGCAGCCCGGAACAGGGAGACGAAAAACTGTTTTTT. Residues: CASSPEQGDEKLFF.

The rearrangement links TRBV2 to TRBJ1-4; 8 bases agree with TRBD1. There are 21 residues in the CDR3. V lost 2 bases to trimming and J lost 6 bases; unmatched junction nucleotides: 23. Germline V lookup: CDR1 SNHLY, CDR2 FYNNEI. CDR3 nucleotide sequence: TGTGCCAGCAGTGAACCACCGGTTCGTCGTGTGAAGGACAGGGAGGATGAAAAACTGTTTTTT. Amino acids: CASSEPPVRRVKDREDEKLFF.

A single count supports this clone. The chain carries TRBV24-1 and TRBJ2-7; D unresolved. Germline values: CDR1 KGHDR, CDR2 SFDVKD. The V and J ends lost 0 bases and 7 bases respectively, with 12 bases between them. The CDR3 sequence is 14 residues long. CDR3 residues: CATSDLQYGEEQYF. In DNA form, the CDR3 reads TGTGCCACCAGTGATTTGCAATACGGAGAGGAGCAGTACTTC.

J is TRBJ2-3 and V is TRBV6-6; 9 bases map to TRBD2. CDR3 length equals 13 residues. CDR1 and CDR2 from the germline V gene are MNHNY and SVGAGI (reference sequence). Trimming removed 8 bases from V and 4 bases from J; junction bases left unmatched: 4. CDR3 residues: CASLRGGADTQYF. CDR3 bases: TGTGCCAGCCTGCGGGGGGGTGCAGATACGCAGTATTTT.

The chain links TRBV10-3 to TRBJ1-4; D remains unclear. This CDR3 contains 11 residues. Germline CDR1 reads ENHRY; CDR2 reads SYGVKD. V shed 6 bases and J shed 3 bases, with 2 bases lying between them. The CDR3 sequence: CAISANEKLFF. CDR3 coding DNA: TGTGCCATCAGCGCTAATGAAAAACTGTTTTTT.

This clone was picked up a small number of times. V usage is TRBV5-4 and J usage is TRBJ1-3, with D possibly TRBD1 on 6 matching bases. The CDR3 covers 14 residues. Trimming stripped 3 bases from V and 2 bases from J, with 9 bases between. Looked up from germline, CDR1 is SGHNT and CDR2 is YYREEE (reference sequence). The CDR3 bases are TGTGCCAGCAGCTCCCCAGGGGCTGGAAACACCATATATTTT. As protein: CASSSPGAGNTIYF. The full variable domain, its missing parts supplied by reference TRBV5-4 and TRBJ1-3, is ETGVTQSPTHLIKTRGQQVTLRCSSQSGHNTVSWYQQALGQGPQFIFQYYREEENGRGNFPPRFSGLQFPNYSSELNVNALELDDSALYLCASSSPGAGNTIYFGEGSWLTVV.

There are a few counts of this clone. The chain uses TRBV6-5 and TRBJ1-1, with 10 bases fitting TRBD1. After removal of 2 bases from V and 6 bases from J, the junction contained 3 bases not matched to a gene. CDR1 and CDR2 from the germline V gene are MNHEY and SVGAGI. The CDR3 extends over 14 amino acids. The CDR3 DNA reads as TGTGCCAGCAGTTACACCGGACAGGGGGCTGAAGCTTTCTTT. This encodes CASSYTGQGAEAFF.

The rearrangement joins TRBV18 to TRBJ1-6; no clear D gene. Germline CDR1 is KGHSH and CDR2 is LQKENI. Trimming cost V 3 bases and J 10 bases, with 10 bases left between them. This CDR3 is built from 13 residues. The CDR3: CASSPEGVSPLHF. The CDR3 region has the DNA TGTGCCAGCTCACCGGAGGGAGTGTCACCCCTCCACTTT.

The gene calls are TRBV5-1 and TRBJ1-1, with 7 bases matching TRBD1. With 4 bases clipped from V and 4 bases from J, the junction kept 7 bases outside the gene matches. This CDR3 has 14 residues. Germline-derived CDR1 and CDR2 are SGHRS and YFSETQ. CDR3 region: CASSKGDSLTEAFF. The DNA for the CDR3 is TGCGCCAGCAGCAAGGGGGACAGTCTCACTGAAGCTTTCTTT.

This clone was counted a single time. In DNA form, the CDR3 reads TGTGCCAGCAGTGCCGGTGTGTGGACCGGGGAGCTGTTTTTT. Translation gives CASSAGVWTGELFF. The chain joins TRBV2 to TRBJ2-2; the D is unclear. This CDR3 spans 14 amino acids. CDR1 is SNHLY and CDR2 is FYNNEI in the germline V gene. Trimming left V 4 bases short and J 5 bases short, with 11 bases between. Full variable domain (rest looked up from reference TRBV2 and TRBJ2-2): EPEVTQTPSHQVTQMGQEVILRCVPISNHLYFYWYRQILGQKVEFLVSFYNNEISEKSEIFDDQFSVERPDGSNFTLKIRSTKLEDSAMYFCASSAGVWTGELFFGEGSRLTVL.

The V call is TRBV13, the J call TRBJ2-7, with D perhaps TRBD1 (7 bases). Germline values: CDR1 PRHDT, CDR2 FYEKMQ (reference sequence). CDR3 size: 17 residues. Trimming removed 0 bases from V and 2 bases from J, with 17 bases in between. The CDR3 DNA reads TGTGCCAGCAGCTTAGGCGCCGCGGGACAGCCAACCTACGAGCAGTACTTC. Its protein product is CASSLGAAGQPTYEQYF.

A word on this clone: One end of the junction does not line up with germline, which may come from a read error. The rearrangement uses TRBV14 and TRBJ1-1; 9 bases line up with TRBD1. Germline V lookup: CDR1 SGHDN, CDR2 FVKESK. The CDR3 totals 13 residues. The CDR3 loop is CASSPARTGEVVF. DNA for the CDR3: TGTGCCAGCAGCCCTGCACGGACAGGGGAAGTGGTCTTT.

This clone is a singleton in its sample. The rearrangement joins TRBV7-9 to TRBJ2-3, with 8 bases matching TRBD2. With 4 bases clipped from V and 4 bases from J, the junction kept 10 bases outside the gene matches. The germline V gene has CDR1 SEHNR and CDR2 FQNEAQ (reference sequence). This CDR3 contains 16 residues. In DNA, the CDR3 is TGTGCCAGCAGCTGGAAGAGCGGGGGCTTCCCAGATACGCAGTATTTT. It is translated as CASSWKSGGFPDTQYF.

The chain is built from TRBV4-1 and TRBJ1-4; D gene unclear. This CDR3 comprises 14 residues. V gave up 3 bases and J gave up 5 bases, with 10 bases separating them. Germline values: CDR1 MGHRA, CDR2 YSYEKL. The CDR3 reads CASSQGVANEKLFF. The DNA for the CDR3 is TGCGCCAGCAGCCAGGGAGTCGCAAATGAAAAACTGTTTTTT.

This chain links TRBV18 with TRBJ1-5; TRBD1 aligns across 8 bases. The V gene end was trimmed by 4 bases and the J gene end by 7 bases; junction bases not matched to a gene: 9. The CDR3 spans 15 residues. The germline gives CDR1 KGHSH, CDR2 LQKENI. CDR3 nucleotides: TGTGCCAGCTCACGAGGACAGGGAAAAGGCCAGCCCCAGCATTTT. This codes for CASSRGQGKGQPQHF.

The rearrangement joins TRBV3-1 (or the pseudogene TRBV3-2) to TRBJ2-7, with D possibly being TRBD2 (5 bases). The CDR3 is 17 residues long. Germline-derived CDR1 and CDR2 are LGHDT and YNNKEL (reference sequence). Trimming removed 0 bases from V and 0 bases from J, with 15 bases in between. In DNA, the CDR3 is TGTGCCAGCAGCCAAGATTTGAGCAGGAGGAGCTCCTACGAGCAGTACTTC. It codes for CASSQDLSRRSSYEQYF.

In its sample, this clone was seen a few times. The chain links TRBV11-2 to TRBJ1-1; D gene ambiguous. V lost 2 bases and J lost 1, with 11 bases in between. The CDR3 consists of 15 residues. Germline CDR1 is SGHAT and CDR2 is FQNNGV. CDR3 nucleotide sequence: TGTGCCAGCAGCTTACGTAAAGACTGGAACACTGAAGCTTTCTTT. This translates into CASSLRKDWNTEAFF.